The rows below give T cell receptor beta chains drawn from one sample of a study of blood T cells in healthy people across ages. TCRdb reprocessed the 5' RACE reads with MiXCR, giving one entry per CDR3 protein. The table lists some 900,000 distinct CDR3 sequences, around 48% of them singletons, with roughly 13% in the top ten. Sequenced sample: blood. These receptor sequences come from a man aged 25 to 40 in good health. Both conserved end residues are part of each CDR3. The D gene is left open where the match is weak. Clone size is stated in some rows and not others, as once, few, many or a class when expanded.

length	V	size	J	D	DNA	CDR3
14	TRBV5-6	few	TRBJ2-7	.	TGTGCCAGCAGCTTAGTATGGGGAAACTACGAGCAGTACTTC	CASSLVWGNYEQYF
15	TRBV28	few	TRBJ2-3	TRBD2	TGTGCCAGCAGCCGACTAGCGGCTAGCACAGATACGCAGTATTTT	CASSRLAASTDTQYF
16	TRBV7-9	.	TRBJ2-7	.	TGTGCCAGCAGCTTAGTCGCGGGACAACTCTCCTACGAGCAGTACTTC	CASSLVAGQLSYEQYF
15	TRBV6-4	few	TRBJ1-4	.	TGTGCCAGCAGGCTAAGGACCTTTAGAGGAGAAAAACTGTTTTTT	CASRLRTFRGEKLFF
14	TRBV6-5	.	TRBJ1-2	TRBD1	TGTGCCAGCAGTTCACAGGGGTTGAGGAATGGCTACACCTTC	CASSSQGLRNGYTF
14	TRBV12-3/TRBV12-4	.	TRBJ2-1	.	TGTGCCAGCAGTTTCACCGGGCTCTACAATGAGCAGTTCTTC	CASSFTGLYNEQFF
16	TRBV5-1	.	TRBJ1-2	.	TGCGCCAGCAGCTTGGATGGGGTTCCGTCTAACTATGGCTACACCTTC	CASSLDGVPSNYGYTF
18	TRBV4-1	few	TRBJ2-6	TRBD1	TGCGCCAGCAGCCAAGCCGGGACAGGGCTATCTGGGGCCAACGTCCTGACTTTC	CASSQAGTGLSGANVLTF
14	TRBV6-6	few	TRBJ1-2	.	TGTGCCAGCACCGCCCGGACGATGGGCTATGGCTACACCTTC	CASTARTMGYGYTF
14	TRBV24-1	few	TRBJ2-7	TRBD1	TGTGCCACCAGTGGCGGACAGGTCTCCTACGAGCAGTACTTC	CATSGGQVSYEQYF
16	TRBV12-3/TRBV12-4	.	TRBJ2-1	.	TGTGCCAGCAGCCCAGGGGCGGGGGCCTTCTACAATGAGCAGTTCTTC	CASSPGAGAFYNEQFF
15	TRBV23-1	few	TRBJ2-3	.	TGCGCCAGCAGTCTACAGGGAAATGGCACAGATACGCAGTATTTT	CASSLQGNGTDTQYF
16	TRBV11-1	.	TRBJ2-3	.	TGTGCCAGCAGCCGCGATTTAGCGGTGGGCCCAGATACGCAGTATTTT	CASSRDLAVGPDTQYF
16	TRBV3-1	.	TRBJ2-2	TRBD2	TGTGCCAGCAGCCAAGCCGCGGGGGGGTACACCGGGGAGCTGTTTTTT	CASSQAAGGYTGELFF
14	TRBV5-1	many	TRBJ1-4	TRBD1	TGCGCCAGCAGCTACAGGGGAAGTAATGAAAAACTGTTTTTT	CASSYRGSNEKLFF
17	TRBV9	.	TRBJ2-1	TRBD2	TGTGCCAGCAGCGTGGTGCCTAGCGGGGCCATTGGGAATGAGCAGTTCTTC	CASSVVPSGAIGNEQFF
12	TRBV4-2	many	TRBJ2-1	.	TGTGCCAGCAGCCAAGAGGGGAATGAGCAGTTCTTC	CASSQEGNEQFF
14	TRBV7-2	few	TRBJ2-5	.	TGTGCCAGCAGCTTAGGTTGGAGCCGGGAGACCCAGTACTTC	CASSLGWSRETQYF
13	TRBV27	few	TRBJ2-7	.	TGTGCCAGCGCTAGGGGTTCCGGCTACGAGCAGTACTTC	CASARGSGYEQYF
15	TRBV3-1	once	TRBJ1-4	TRBD1	TGTGCCAGCAGCCAATTCGGCAGGGGGGAGGAAAAACTGTTTTTT	CASSQFGRGEEKLFF
18	TRBV7-9	.	TRBJ2-2	TRBD1	TGTGCCAGCAGCTTACGGACAGGGCCAGCCGGGCACACCGGGGAGCTGTTTTTT	CASSLRTGPAGHTGELFF
15	TRBV28	few	TRBJ2-1	.	TGTGCCAGCAGTTTGCAGGGCCTTTCCTACAATGAGCAGTTCTTC	CASSLQGLSYNEQFF
18	TRBV3-1	.	TRBJ2-1	TRBD2	TGTGCCAGCAGCCAAGAACTACCGGGACTAGCGCAATTTAGCGAGCAGTTCTTC	CASSQELPGLAQFSEQFF
13	TRBV3-1	.	TRBJ1-5	.	TGTGCCAGCAGCCAAGATGCGGGCCGCTCCCAGCATTTT	CASSQDAGRSQHF
12	TRBV10-3	.	TRBJ2-4	.	TGTGCCATCAGTGAGTCGGGGAGGGGGCAGTACTTC	CAISESGRGQYF
17	TRBV6-1	.	TRBJ1-4	.	TGTGCCAGCGGAGGGCCCCGAGGTGGGTCTACTAATGAAAAACTGTTTTTT	CASGGPRGGSTNEKLFF
14	TRBV3-1	.	TRBJ1-5	.	TGTGCCAGCAGCCACGATAATAGCAATCAGCCCCAGCATTTT	CASSHDNSNQPQHF
15	TRBV18	.	TRBJ1-4	.	TGTGCCAGCTCACCCTCAGCCCCCAGGGGAGAAAAACTGTTTTTT	CASSPSAPRGEKLFF
15	TRBV6-2/TRBV6-3	.	TRBJ2-5	TRBD1	TGTGCCAGCAGTTACACAGGGGGAATTTCTCGAGAGCAGTACTTC	CASSYTGGISREQYF
14	TRBV3-1	.	TRBJ2-3	.	TGTGCCAGCAGCCAAGAGAAAAGCACAGATACGCAGTATTTT	CASSQEKSTDTQYF
14	TRBV25-1	.	TRBJ2-7	TRBD1	TGTGCCAGCAGTGACAGGACAGGGCTCTACGAGCAGTACTTC	CASSDRTGLYEQYF
14	TRBV20-1	.	TRBJ2-1	TRBD1	TGCAGTGCTAGGGTCAGGACAGGAAACAATGAGCAGTTCTTC	CSARVRTGNNEQFF
13	TRBV3-1	.	TRBJ1-2	.	TGTGTCAGCAGCCAAGGGTCACGGTATGGCTACACCTTC	CVSSQGSRYGYTF
15	TRBV3-1	.	TRBJ2-4	.	TGTGCCAGCAGCCAGGTTACTCTAGCCAAAAACATTCAGTACTTC	CASSQVTLAKNIQYF
14	TRBV15	.	TRBJ2-5	.	TGTGCCACCAGCAGAGTGTCCGCGTACAATGAGCAGTACTTC	CATSRVSAYNEQYF
17	TRBV6-5	.	TRBJ1-2	.	TGTGCCAGCAGTTACGGCGGGCACGGCATAGCTAACTATGGCTACACCTTC	CASSYGGHGIANYGYTF
17	TRBV6-6	.	TRBJ2-6	.	TGTGCCAGCAGTTACTCCTCGGGCGCTACTGGGGCCAACGCCCTGACTTTC	CASSYSSGATGANALTF
15	TRBV6-1	few	TRBJ2-3	.	TGTGCCAGCAAGGCAAATCCTACTAGCACAGATACGCAGTATTTT	CASKANPTSTDTQYF
17	TRBV20-1	.	TRBJ2-7	TRBD1	TGCAGTGCTAGAGATCAGATAGCACGGGACAGGACCTACGAGCAGTACTTC	CSARDQIARDRTYEQYF
15	TRBV9	few	TRBJ2-7	TRBD1	TGTGCCAGCAGCGCCGGACAGGGAAGTGTCTACGAGCAGTACTTC	CASSAGQGSVYEQYF
17	TRBV20-1	.	TRBJ2-1	.	TGCAGTGCTAGAGATCAAGGGCGGGTCGGTACATACAATGAGCAGTTCTTC	CSARDQGRVGTYNEQFF
15	TRBV4-2	many	TRBJ2-1	.	TGTGCCAGCAGCCATATCACAGGAGCACCCAATGAGCAGTTCTTC	CASSHITGAPNEQFF
14	TRBV3-1	.	TRBJ1-5	TRBD1	TGTGCCAGCAGCCAGGACAGGGCTGATCAGCCCCAGCATTTT	CASSQDRADQPQHF
13	TRBV12-3/TRBV12-4	.	TRBJ2-3	.	TGTGCCAGCAGTCTCTCGGGGGCGGATACGCAGTATTTT	CASSLSGADTQYF
16	TRBV7-6	.	TRBJ2-1	.	TGTGCCAGCAGCCCCCGTGGAGGCGGGGAATTCAATGAGCAGTTCTTC	CASSPRGGGEFNEQFF
14	TRBV18	many	TRBJ2-7	.	TGTGCCAGCTCACTACAGGGAAACAGCTACGAGCAGTACTTC	CASSLQGNSYEQYF
14	TRBV20-1	.	TRBJ1-1	.	TGCAGTGCTAGCGGGGGGCGGACACTCACTGAAGCTTTCTTT	CSASGGRTLTEAFF